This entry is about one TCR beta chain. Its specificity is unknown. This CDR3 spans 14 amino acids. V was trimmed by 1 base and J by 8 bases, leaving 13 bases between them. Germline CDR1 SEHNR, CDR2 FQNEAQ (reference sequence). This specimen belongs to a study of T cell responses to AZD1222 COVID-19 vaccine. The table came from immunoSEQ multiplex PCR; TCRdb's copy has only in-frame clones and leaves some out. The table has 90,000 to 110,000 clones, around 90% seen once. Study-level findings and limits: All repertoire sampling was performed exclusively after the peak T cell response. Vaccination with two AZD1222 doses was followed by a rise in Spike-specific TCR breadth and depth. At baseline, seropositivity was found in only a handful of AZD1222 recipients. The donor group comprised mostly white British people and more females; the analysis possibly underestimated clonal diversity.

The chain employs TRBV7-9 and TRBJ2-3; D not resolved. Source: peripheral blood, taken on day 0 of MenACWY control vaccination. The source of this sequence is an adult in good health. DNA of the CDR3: TGTGCCAGCAGCTTAGAGACGTGGCATGTTACGCAGTATTTT. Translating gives CASSLETWHVTQYF.